Below are 22 T cell receptor beta chains sequenced from a single sample in a study of Graves' ophthalmopathy and Graves' hyperthyroidism. Amplifying from RNA transcripts, the study obtained TCR beta CDR3 regions. After a first-round RT-PCR with HTBI primers, a second-round multiplex PCR was run. Using its own MiXCR run on the multiplex PCR reads, TCRdb lists one record per CDR3 protein. Of about 740,000 distinct CDR3 sequences in the sample, roughly two fifths were seen once. Sequencing was carried out using peripheral blood. The receptors come from an adult man with Graves' ophthalmopathy.

A few counts support this clonotype. V gene TRBV13 combines with J gene TRBJ1-2; D is ambiguous. Germline loops: CDR1 PRHDT, CDR2 FYEKMQ (reference sequence). The CDR3 totals 17 residues. Trimming stripped 0 bases from V and 8 bases from J, with 22 bases between. CDR3 in DNA: TGTGCCAGCAGCTTAGGCGAGTACAGTCAAACCCCGGGAGGCTACACCTTC. Protein sequence: CASSLGEYSQTPGGYTF.

The CDR3 sequence is CATSDLAFYGYTF. As DNA, the CDR3 is TGTGCCACCAGTGATTTGGCTTTCTATGGCTACACCTTC. The chain carries TRBV24-1 and TRBJ1-2; D gene uncertain. Germline CDR1 KGHDR, CDR2 SFDVKD. The CDR3 is 13 residues long. Trimming left V 0 bases short and J 4 bases short, with 5 bases between.

With regard to this clonotype: Just one base apart from a much larger clone, this may be a read error. J is TRBJ2-7 and V is TRBV24-1; tentatively, D is TRBD2 (5 bases). This CDR3 is built from 13 residues. The germline CDR1 and CDR2 sequences are KGHDR and SFDVKD. V lost 2 bases and J lost 2, with 6 bases in between. The DNA for the CDR3 is TGTGCCACCAGTGATTCCGGGACCTACGAGCAGTACTTC. Its protein product is CATSDSGTYEQYF.

This chain connects TRBV5-1 to TRBJ2-7; perhaps TRBD1 as D (5 bases). In germline, CDR1 is SGHRS, CDR2 YFSETQ. Deletions cut 0 bases from V and 5 bases from J, with 15 bases between. The CDR3 contains 15 residues. The CDR3 nucleotides are TGCGCCAGCAGCTTGGGGCCAGGGCAATCAGACGAGCAGTACTTC. Translating gives CASSLGPGQSDEQYF.

This clonotype has ten or more counts. The chain couples TRBV29-1 to TRBJ2-6; D is possibly TRBD1 or TRBD2 (5 bases each). The CDR3 runs 15 residues. CDR1 and CDR2 (germline): SQVTM, ANQGSEA. Trimming stripped 8 bases from V and 4 bases from J, with 18 bases between. CDR3 region: CSTFLRRDGANVLTF. The CDR3 DNA is TGCAGCACCTTCTTGCGACGGGACGGGGCCAACGTCCTGACTTTC.

This clonotype was counted only a few times. Possible read error: a much larger clone is one base away. V gene TRBV10-3 combines with J gene TRBJ2-5; D may be TRBD2 (6 bases). CDR1 and CDR2 from the germline V gene are ENHRY and SYGVKD. The ends were cut back, 5 bases at V and 1 base at J, with 14 bases in the middle. This CDR3 comprises 15 residues. CDR3: CAISYSGTVQETQYF. The DNA for the CDR3 is TGTGCCATCAGTTACTCCGGGACTGTCCAAGAGACCCAGTACTTC.

The rearrangement uses TRBV9 and TRBJ1-6; TRBD1 agrees at 9 bases. Trimming took 4 bases from V and 6 from J; bases not matched to a gene: 8. The CDR3 covers 16 residues. In germline, CDR1 is SGDLS, CDR2 YYNGEE. The CDR3 is CASSKTGGSGNSPLHF. CDR3 sequence (DNA): TGTGCCAGCAGCAAGACAGGGGGATCGGGTAATTCACCCCTCCACTTT.

This clonotype occurred a few times. The V and J genes are TRBV20-1 and TRBJ2-5; 9 nucleotides agree with TRBD1. The CDR3 runs 14 residues. After removal of 3 bases from V and 6 bases from J, the junction contained 8 bases not matched to a gene. CDR1 DFQATT and CDR2 SNEGSKA come from the germline V gene (reference sequence). This chain's CDR3 is CSASNRDRVQTQYF. Here the CDR3 DNA reads TGCAGTGCTAGCAACCGGGACAGGGTACAGACCCAGTACTTC.

The V gene is TRBV5-1, the J gene TRBJ1-1, with 7 bases lining up with TRBD1. The CDR3 sequence is 14 residues long. The J segment lost 4 bases and the V segment lost 4 bases, leaving 7 bases of the junction unmatched. Germline lookup yields CDR1 SGHRS and CDR2 YFSETQ. For the CDR3, the DNA is TGCGCCAGCAGCCCGGCAGGGGGGACCACTGAAGCTTTCTTT. Amino acids: CASSPAGGTTEAFF.

V usage is TRBV11-1 and J usage is TRBJ2-3, with 7 bases lining up with TRBD1. The CDR3 spans 12 residues. In germline, CDR1 is SGHAT, CDR2 FQDESV (reference sequence). Trimming cost V 10 bases and J 2 bases; bases outside gene matches: 3. The CDR3 DNA reads TGTGCCACCCAGGGGGTCACAGATACGCAGTATTTT. Translated: CATQGVTDTQYF.

Comments on this clonotype: This clone may be a read error of a much larger clone one base away. The gene calls are TRBV10-2 and TRBJ2-5, with D unresolved. Germline V lookup: CDR1 WSHSY, CDR2 SAAADI. V lost 4 bases and J lost 3, with 9 bases in between. This CDR3 has 13 residues. The CDR3 region has the DNA TGCGCCAGCAGTGGCAACAGAAAAGAGACCCAGTACTTC. This sequence encodes CASSGNRKETQYF.

This clonotype was observed a single time. The rearrangement uses TRBV25-1 and TRBJ1-2; 7 bases match TRBD1. Looked up from germline, CDR1 is MGHDK and CDR2 is SYGVNS. This CDR3 is built from 15 residues. The V gene end was trimmed by 4 bases and the J gene end by 5 bases; junction bases not matched to a gene: 10. The chain's CDR3 is CASSVGTDRGYGYTF. CDR3 bases: TGTGCCAGCAGTGTCGGGACAGATCGCGGGTATGGCTACACCTTC.

This clonotype has more than one count but fewer than ten. This chain joins TRBV11-1 and TRBJ1-1; TRBD1 might be the D (6 bases). Germline CDR1 reads SGHAT; CDR2 reads FQDESV (reference sequence). CDR3 length: 14 residues. V lost 5 bases and J 11 bases, leaving 21 bases between the germline ends. This CDR3 is CASSRHQGPQTAFF. CDR3 nucleotides: TGTGCCAGCAGCCGCCATCAGGGGCCCCAAACGGCTTTCTTT.

This clonotype has only a few counts. The chain employs TRBV9 and TRBJ2-2, with D possibly being TRBD2 (6 bases). The germline gives CDR1 SGDLS, CDR2 YYNGEE. V was trimmed by 7 bases and J by 2 bases, leaving 18 bases between them. The CDR3 covers 16 residues. CDR3 sequence: CASAPTGTPNTGELFF. CDR3 nucleotides: TGTGCCAGCGCCCCTACCGGGACTCCTAACACCGGGGAGCTGTTTTTT.

This chain connects TRBV7-2 to TRBJ2-7; D perhaps matches TRBD1 (6 bases). Trimming pared 5 bases from V and 7 bases from J, leaving 15 bases between. The CDR3 length is 13 residues. The V gene's germline CDR1 is SGHTA and CDR2 FQGNSA. The CDR3 loop is CASSNQGTGEQYF. In DNA form, the CDR3 reads TGTGCCAGCAGCAATCAGGGGACCGGGGAGCAGTACTTC.

This clonotype was detected once. This may come from a read error, since a much larger clone is one base off. The CDR3 sequence is CTSSLLAGQEETQYF. The CDR3 region has the DNA TGTACCAGCAGCCTACTAGCGGGGCAAGAAGAGACCCAGTACTTC. The chain carries TRBV7-9 and TRBJ2-5; 10 bases are a match to TRBD2. The germline gives CDR1 SEHNR, CDR2 FQNEAQ (reference sequence). This CDR3 has 15 amino acids.

This clonotype was seen many times. V and J are TRBV7-8 and TRBJ1-1, with D hard to call. The CDR3 length is 15 residues. The V gene lost 5 bases and the J gene lost 3 bases, with 16 bases spanning the gap. Germline V gene data show CDR1 as SGHVS and CDR2 as FQNEAQ. The CDR3 region is CASSLRELSYTEAFF. CDR3 coding DNA: TGTGCCAGCAGCCTACGGGAGCTTTCGTACACTGAAGCTTTCTTT.

J is TRBJ1-2 and V is TRBV29-1, with no clear D. Deletions cut 8 bases from V and 7 bases from J, with 20 bases between. The germline V gene has CDR1 SQVTM and CDR2 ANQGSEA. The CDR3 length is 13 residues. The CDR3 coding sequence is TGCAGCAGTTTAAGTCAGGTCTCCCGTGGCTACACCTTC. This encodes CSSLSQVSRGYTF.

The chain carries TRBV5-4 and TRBJ1-1, with D maybe TRBD1 (6 bases). V dropped 4 bases and J dropped 5 bases, with 15 bases sitting between them. The CDR3 runs 14 residues. Germline CDR1 reads SGHNT; CDR2 reads YYREEE (reference sequence). The CDR3 sequence is CASSGSGTYTEAFF. In nucleotides, the CDR3 is TGTGCCAGCAGCGGATCCGGGACATATACTGAAGCTTTCTTT.

The chain couples TRBV6-5 to TRBJ2-7, with 8 bases matching TRBD1. Germline V gene sequence: CDR1 MNHEY, CDR2 SVGAGI. The J segment lost 6 bases and the V segment lost 8 bases, leaving 3 bases of the junction unmatched. CDR3 size: 11 residues. This CDR3 reads CASSGQGEQYF. CDR3 coding DNA: TGTGCCAGCTCAGGACAGGGCGAGCAGTACTTC.

V gene TRBV29-1 combines with J gene TRBJ1-6, with D tentatively TRBD1 (6 bases). V gave up 4 bases and J gave up 7 bases, with 8 bases separating them. Germline V gives CDR1 SQVTM, CDR2 ANQGSEA. The CDR3 sequence is 12 residues long. The chain's CDR3 is CSVGGQNSPLHF. For the CDR3, the DNA is TGCAGCGTTGGCGGACAGAATTCACCCCTCCACTTT.

This sequence joins TRBV29-1 and TRBJ1-2; 9 bases line up with TRBD1. Unmatched junction bases numbered 3, after V lost 3 bases and J lost 7 bases. CDR3 length equals 12 residues. Germline-derived CDR1 and CDR2 are SQVTM and ANQGSEA. The CDR3, as DNA: TGCAGCGTTGACACAGGGGGCTCTGGCTACACCTTC. It codes for CSVDTGGSGYTF. Using reference TRBV29-1 and TRBJ1-2 for the parts outside the CDR3, the full variable domain is SAVISQKPSRDICQRGTSLTIQCQVDSQVTMMFWYRQQPGQSLTLIATANQGSEATYESGFVIDKFPISRPNLTFSTLTVSNMSPEDSSIYLCSVDTGGSGYTFGSGTRLTVV.